Listed below are T cell receptor beta chains from one sample, sequenced in a study of blood T cell repertoires in COVID-19. This table comes from immunoSEQ multiplex PCR, and its TCRdb copy is limited to in-frame clones, with some not included. The sample includes about 26,000 clones, about 90% seen only once; the top ten take approximately 3%. The sequencing input was peripheral blood. The receptors originated from a human donor in a cohort sampled during active COVID-19. CDR3s include the opening cysteine and the closing phenylalanine or tryptophan. Fields, in order: V gene, J gene, clone size, D gene, CDR3 protein, CDR3 DNA. D genes are given only for firm matches. A clone size is listed for some rows: how often the clone was seen (once, few, many), or a class if it is expanded.

v_gene: TRBV7-6
j_gene: TRBJ2-1
abundance: -
d_gene: TRBD2
CDR3aa: CASSFVGLAGRNEQFF
CDR3nt: TGTGCCAGCAGCTTTGTCGGACTAGCGGGACGCAATGAGCAGTTCTTC

v_gene: TRBV28
j_gene: TRBJ1-4
abundance: -
d_gene: -
CDR3aa: CASSSAGGIGVREKLFF
CDR3nt: TGTGCCAGCAGTTCGGCGGGAGGGATCGGTGTTAGGGAAAAACTGTTTTTT

v_gene: TRBV7-2
j_gene: TRBJ2-1
abundance: -
d_gene: -
CDR3aa: CASSPRYSTYNEQFF
CDR3nt: TGTGCCAGCAGCCCCCGCTACAGCACCTACAATGAGCAGTTCTTC

v_gene: TRBV10-1
j_gene: TRBJ2-1
abundance: -
d_gene: -
CDR3aa: CASSPGANEQFF
CDR3nt: TGCGCCAGCAGCCCCGGAGCGAATGAGCAGTTCTTC

v_gene: TRBV5-1
j_gene: TRBJ1-1
abundance: few
d_gene: TRBD1
CDR3aa: CASSPGTENTEAFF
CDR3nt: TGCGCCAGCAGCCCAGGGACAGAGAACACTGAAGCTTTCTTT

v_gene: TRBV28
j_gene: TRBJ2-2
abundance: -
d_gene: TRBD1
CDR3aa: CASTAGGVGTGELFF
CDR3nt: TGTGCCAGCACGGCAGGGGGCGTAGGGACCGGGGAGCTGTTTTTT

v_gene: TRBV7-8
j_gene: TRBJ2-3
abundance: -
d_gene: -
CDR3aa: CASSPNSLAGGTDTQYF
CDR3nt: TGTGCCAGCAGCCCAAACAGCTTGGCGGGCGGCACAGATACGCAGTATTTT

v_gene: TRBV9
j_gene: TRBJ2-7
abundance: -
d_gene: TRBD2
CDR3aa: CASSVAPSGGGTHYEQYF
CDR3nt: TGTGCCAGCAGCGTAGCCCCCTCTGGGGGAGGGACCCACTACGAGCAGTACTTC

v_gene: TRBV30
j_gene: TRBJ1-5
abundance: few
d_gene: -
CDR3aa: CAWSGEGQPQHF
CDR3nt: TGTGCCTGGAGTGGAGAGGGCCAGCCCCAGCATTTT

v_gene: TRBV3-1/TRBV3-2
j_gene: TRBJ2-1
abundance: -
d_gene: TRBD2
CDR3aa: CASAAAGGQTEQFF
CDR3nt: TGTGCCAGCGCAGCGGCGGGAGGGCAAACTGAGCAGTTCTTC

v_gene: TRBV28
j_gene: TRBJ1-2
abundance: -
d_gene: -
CDR3aa: CASSGTLGGDGYTF
CDR3nt: TGTGCCAGCAGTGGGACCTTGGGAGGCGATGGCTACACCTTC

v_gene: TRBV18
j_gene: TRBJ2-4
abundance: -
d_gene: -
CDR3aa: CASSPEGDIQYF
CDR3nt: TGTGCCAGCTCACCGGAGGGAGACATTCAGTACTTC

v_gene: TRBV4-2
j_gene: TRBJ1-3
abundance: -
d_gene: TRBD1
CDR3aa: CASSLRQGDLPGNTIYF
CDR3nt: TGTGCCAGCAGCTTGCGACAGGGGGACTTACCTGGAAACACCATATATTTT

v_gene: TRBV24-1
j_gene: TRBJ1-6
abundance: -
d_gene: TRBD1
CDR3aa: CATSPGQGTSPLHF
CDR3nt: TGTGCCACCAGTCCGGGACAGGGCACCTCACCCCTCCACTTT

v_gene: TRBV7-9
j_gene: TRBJ2-7
abundance: -
d_gene: TRBD1
CDR3aa: CASSRSGQGFVEQYF
CDR3nt: TGTGCCAGCAGCCGATCGGGACAGGGATTTGTCGAGCAGTACTTC

v_gene: TRBV5-1
j_gene: TRBJ2-7
abundance: -
d_gene: -
CDR3aa: CASSLGGSPAYEQYF
CDR3nt: TGCGCCAGCAGCTTGGGGGGCAGCCCCGCCTACGAGCAGTACTTC

v_gene: TRBV28
j_gene: TRBJ2-7
abundance: -
d_gene: TRBD1
CDR3aa: CASSFRDRGFGEQYF
CDR3nt: TGTGCCAGCAGTTTTCGCGACAGGGGCTTCGGCGAGCAGTACTTC

v_gene: TRBV11-2
j_gene: TRBJ2-5
abundance: -
d_gene: -
CDR3aa: CASSLAGQTQETQYF
CDR3nt: TGTGCCAGCAGCCTTGCGGGACAGACGCAAGAGACCCAGTACTTC

v_gene: TRBV9
j_gene: TRBJ2-7
abundance: once
d_gene: -
CDR3aa: CASSRFGVVANEQYF
CDR3nt: TGTGCCAGCAGCCGTTTCGGAGTTGTGGCTAACGAGCAGTACTTC

v_gene: TRBV13
j_gene: TRBJ2-2
abundance: -
d_gene: -
CDR3aa: CASSLTGLLHTGELFF
CDR3nt: TGTGCCAGCAGCTTAACAGGCCTTCTTCACACCGGGGAGCTGTTTTTT

v_gene: TRBV11-3
j_gene: TRBJ2-1
abundance: -
d_gene: TRBD1
CDR3aa: CASSTQGQGYNEQFF
CDR3nt: TGTGCCAGCAGCACTCAGGGACAGGGTTACAATGAGCAGTTCTTC

v_gene: TRBV10-2
j_gene: TRBJ2-7
abundance: -
d_gene: TRBD2
CDR3aa: CASSEPSGRVYEQYF
CDR3nt: TGCGCCAGCAGTGAACCTAGCGGGAGGGTTTACGAGCAGTACTTC

v_gene: TRBV4-1
j_gene: TRBJ2-1
abundance: once
d_gene: -
CDR3aa: CASSLPVSGRYNEQFF
CDR3nt: TGCGCCAGCAGCCTCCCCGTTAGCGGCCGTTACAATGAGCAGTTCTTC

v_gene: TRBV2
j_gene: TRBJ2-5
abundance: -
d_gene: -
CDR3aa: CASSVSVSRAYQETQYF
CDR3nt: TGTGCCAGCAGTGTGTCGGTATCCAGGGCGTACCAAGAGACCCAGTACTTC

v_gene: TRBV4-2
j_gene: TRBJ2-3
abundance: -
d_gene: TRBD2
CDR3aa: CASSQGSLGTSEDTQYF
CDR3nt: TGTGCCAGCAGCCAAGGATCACTCGGGACTAGCGAAGATACGCAGTATTTT

v_gene: TRBV19
j_gene: TRBJ2-2
abundance: -
d_gene: -
CDR3aa: CASSIDEEVGELFF
CDR3nt: TGTGCCAGTAGTATAGATGAGGAAGTCGGGGAGCTGTTTTTT

v_gene: TRBV4-2
j_gene: TRBJ1-4
abundance: -
d_gene: -
CDR3aa: CASSPIGTNEKLFF
CDR3nt: TGTGCCAGCAGCCCCATCGGAACTAATGAAAAACTGTTTTTT

v_gene: TRBV5-4
j_gene: TRBJ2-5
abundance: -
d_gene: -
CDR3aa: CASSLVGEETQYF
CDR3nt: TGTGCCAGCAGCTTGGTCGGGGAAGAGACCCAGTACTTC

v_gene: TRBV28
j_gene: TRBJ1-1
abundance: -
d_gene: -
CDR3aa: CATMGGDGMNTEAFF
CDR3nt: TGTGCCACCATGGGGGGAGACGGGATGAACACTGAAGCTTTCTTT